Shown below are 24 T cell receptor beta chains from a single sample sequenced in a study of blood T cells in healthy people across ages. Primers used in a second PCR of about 7 to 12 cycles were a sample-barcoded 5' primer and a J-beta primer mix. MiXCR, run by TCRdb on the 5' RACE reads, gives a single entry per CDR3 protein. The sample has about 1.1 million distinct CDR3 sequences, around two fifths seen once; the top ten hold about an eighth. Material: blood. These receptors all come from a man in his late teens or twenties in good health.

This clonotype was counted only a few times. The V call is TRBV4-3, the J call TRBJ2-5; D remains ambiguous. The ends were cut back, 1 base at V and 5 bases at J, with 14 bases in the middle. The CDR3 extends over 15 amino acids. CDR1 and CDR2 (germline): LGHNA, YSLEER. Here the CDR3 DNA reads TGCGCCAGCAGCCAAGCTGCGGCGGAGAGTGAGACCCAGTACTTC. Translating it yields CASSQAAAESETQYF.

This clonotype was recorded a few times. The chain carries TRBV6-2 or TRBV6-3 and TRBJ1-1, with D tentatively TRBD1 (5 bases). This CDR3 region has 13 residues. Germline V lookup: CDR1 MNHEY, CDR2 SVGEGT. V dropped 2 bases and J dropped 8 bases, with 12 bases sitting between them. The CDR3 nucleotides are TGTGCCAGCAGTTACGGACATTCCGCCGAAGCTTTCTTT. Protein sequence: CASSYGHSAEAFF.

This clonotype was seen more than once but under ten times. The rearrangement links TRBV27 to TRBJ1-2, with 10 bases matching TRBD1. CDR3 size: 16 residues. Trimming took 4 bases from V and 0 from J; bases not matched to a gene: 5. Germline CDR1 is MNHEY and CDR2 is SMNVEV (reference sequence). CDR3 nucleotides: TGTGCCAGCAGTTCAGGACAGGGGGATTCTAACTATGGCTACACCTTC. It translates to CASSSGQGDSNYGYTF.

This sequence joins TRBV20-1 and TRBJ2-2; 8 bases are a match to TRBD1. Trimming cost V 1 base and J 2 bases; bases outside gene matches: 9. In germline, CDR1 is DFQATT, CDR2 SNEGSKA (reference sequence). The CDR3 has 17 amino acids. The CDR3 region has the DNA TGCAGTGCTAGAGCAAAACACAGGGGGTTAAACACCGGGGAGCTGTTTTTT. Translated, it gives CSARAKHRGLNTGELFF.

This chain links TRBV29-1 with TRBJ2-5; 9 positions agree with TRBD2. The CDR3 totals 12 residues. V trimming: 8 bases; J trimming: 6 bases; junction bases outside the gene matches: 7. CDR1 and CDR2 (germline): SQVTM, ANQGSEA. CDR3 residues: CSLRTSEQTQYF. The CDR3 DNA reads as TGCAGCCTCCGGACTAGCGAGCAGACCCAGTACTTC.

The genes are TRBV19 and TRBJ1-1; TRBD1 matches 9 bases. Trimming at V came to 5 bases and at J to 5 bases, leaving 18 bases not matched to a gene. Germline CDR1 and CDR2: LNHDA and SQIVND (reference sequence). The CDR3 consists of 18 residues. CDR3 in amino acids: CASSPSGPGQGEGTEAFF. CDR3 sequence (DNA): TGTGCCAGTAGTCCAAGTGGTCCGGGACAGGGAGAGGGAACTGAAGCTTTCTTT.

This clonotype was seen a few times. A much larger clone lies one base from this, so it may be a read error. The rearrangement joins TRBV5-1 to TRBJ2-1; D gene ambiguous. Germline V lookup: CDR1 SGHRS, CDR2 YFSETQ. Trimming left V 4 bases short and J 5 bases short, with 13 bases between. CDR3 length equals 14 residues. The CDR3 bases are TGCGCCAGCAGCGCCACCTTGCTGCACAATGAGCAGTTCTTC. This codes for CASSATLLHNEQFF.

This clonotype has just a few counts. The rearrangement uses TRBV3-1 and TRBJ1-5; D remains ambiguous. Trimming took 8 bases from V and 4 from J, leaving 12 bases between them. Germline V gene lookup returns CDR1 LGHDT and CDR2 YNNKEL (reference sequence). The CDR3 is 13 amino acids. The CDR3 region has the DNA TGTGCCAGCTCCTCGACACAAAATCAGCCCCAGCATTTT. It yields the protein CASSSTQNQPQHF.

The CDR3 nucleotides are TGTGCCAGCAGTTACACGAACGGGGGAACCAATGAGCAGTACTTC. Its protein is CASSYTNGGTNEQYF. The rearrangement links TRBV6-6 to TRBJ2-5, with D possibly matching TRBD2 (6 bases). The CDR3 length is 15 residues. CDR1 MNHNY and CDR2 SVGAGI come from the germline V gene (reference sequence). Trimming took 2 bases from V and 11 from J, leaving 21 bases between them.

This clonotype was observed a handful of times. This chain links TRBV5-6 with TRBJ2-5, with D uncertain. The germline gives CDR1 SGHDT, CDR2 YYEEEE. The germline V and J ends were trimmed by 0 bases and 4 bases, with 7 bases remaining between them. This CDR3 is built from 13 residues. CDR3 loop: CASSLDRLETQYF. The CDR3 DNA sequence: TGTGCCAGCAGCTTGGACAGATTAGAGACCCAGTACTTC.

In its sample, this clonotype was seen many times. The gene calls are TRBV5-1 and TRBJ2-1, with 7 positions matching TRBD1. Trimming removed 5 bases from V and 0 bases from J; junction bases left unmatched: 8. CDR1 is SGHRS, CDR2 YFSETQ, per germline. The length of the CDR3 is 16 residues. The CDR3 DNA follows: TGCGCCAGCAGACCGGAGACAGGGAGCTCCTACAATGAGCAGTTCTTC. As protein: CASRPETGSSYNEQFF.

The chain joins TRBV29-1 to TRBJ1-1; D not certain. The germline CDR1 and CDR2 sequences are SQVTM and ANQGSEA. Trimming took 4 bases from V and 2 from J, leaving 8 bases between them. The CDR3 runs to 12 residues. DNA for the CDR3: TGCAGCGTTGGGGCCCATAACACTGAAGCTTTCTTT. This sequence encodes CSVGAHNTEAFF.

The chain employs TRBV12-3 or TRBV12-4 and TRBJ1-2, with D possibly TRBD1 on 5 matching bases. V shed 4 bases and J shed 7 bases, with 16 bases lying between them. The CDR3 covers 14 residues. CDR3 in amino acids: CASSSTGYRSGYTF. CDR3 DNA sequence: TGTGCCAGCAGTTCAACGGGCTACAGGAGTGGCTACACCTTC.

The chain couples TRBV18 to TRBJ1-1; D unresolved. V lost 3 bases and J 3 bases, leaving 8 bases between the germline ends. The CDR3 sequence is 13 residues long. Germline V lookup: CDR1 KGHSH, CDR2 LQKENI. CDR3 sequence (DNA): TGTGCCAGCTCACCGATGTCCTACACTGAAGCTTTCTTT. Protein sequence: CASSPMSYTEAFF.

The chain links TRBV29-1 to TRBJ2-7; 10 positions agree with TRBD2. CDR1 and CDR2 from the germline V gene are SQVTM and ANQGSEA. CDR3 length: 14 residues. V shed 3 bases and J 1 base; nucleotides not matched to a gene: 3. CDR3 coding DNA: TGCAGCGTTGAGGGAGCGGGAGGGTCCTACGAGCAGTACTTC. Its protein product is CSVEGAGGSYEQYF.

This clonotype was seen more than once but under ten times. The V call is TRBV6-1, the J call TRBJ2-1, with 12 bases fitting TRBD2. The CDR3 consists of 16 residues. Germline V lookup: CDR1 MNHNS, CDR2 SASEGT. The V gene end was trimmed by 6 bases and the J gene end by 7 bases; junction bases not matched to a gene: 10. This chain's CDR3 is CASRAGLAGGFNEQFF. The CDR3 DNA is TGTGCCAGCAGAGCGGGACTAGCGGGCGGGTTTAATGAGCAGTTCTTC.

The V gene is TRBV7-2, the J gene TRBJ2-5; possibly TRBD1 for D (5 bases). V shed 5 bases and J shed 11 bases, with 27 bases lying between them. Germline assignment: CDR1 SGHTA and CDR2 FQGNSA. The CDR3 contains 16 residues. CDR3 protein: CASSQGRSKAYNEQYF. DNA of the CDR3: TGTGCCAGCAGCCAGGGCCGGTCAAAGGCCTACAATGAGCAGTACTTC.

This clonotype turned up a few times. Its ends do not fully match the called genes, so a read error is possible. This chain links TRBV4-3 with TRBJ1-4, with no clear D. This CDR3 region has 14 residues. The V gene's germline CDR1 is LGHNA and CDR2 YSLEER. This CDR3 is CASSRGPTNEKLFF. For the CDR3, the DNA is TGTGCCAGCAGTCGCGGACCAACTAATGAAAAACTGTTTTTT.

This chain joins TRBV12-3 or TRBV12-4 and TRBJ1-2, with 7 positions matching TRBD1. CDR3 length equals 13 residues. V trimming: 6 bases; J trimming: 5 bases; junction bases outside the gene matches: 6. The chain's CDR3 is CASSFGQVYGYTF. CDR3 DNA: TGTGCCAGCAGCTTCGGACAGGTATATGGCTACACCTTC.

The genes are TRBV2 and TRBJ2-3, with TRBD2 as a possible D gene (6 bases). The V and J ends lost 1 base and 4 bases respectively, with 12 bases between them. CDR3 length: 15 residues. Per germline, CDR1 SNHLY and CDR2 FYNNEI. This chain's CDR3 is CASSEGGVSSDTQYF. CDR3 in DNA: TGTGCCAGCAGTGAAGGGGGGGTATCATCAGATACGCAGTATTTT.

The rearrangement joins TRBV27 to TRBJ1-4; D possibly corresponds to TRBD1 (6 bases). Trimming cost V 6 bases and J 8 bases, with 16 bases left between them. Germline lookup yields CDR1 MNHEY and CDR2 SMNVEV (reference sequence). This CDR3 has 14 residues. CDR3 residues: CASRPSGGREKLFF. CDR3 bases: TGTGCCAGCAGGCCTTCGGGGGGCAGAGAAAAACTGTTTTTT.

In its sample, this clonotype was seen a few times. The CDR3 sequence is CASSPQAGGYTEAFF. The CDR3, as DNA: TGCGCCAGCAGCCCACAGGCAGGGGGTTACACTGAAGCTTTCTTT. The chain recombines TRBV4-3 with TRBJ1-1; 7 bases line up with TRBD1. J lost 3 bases, V lost 4 bases, and 8 bases had no gene match. Per the germline V gene, CDR1 is LGHNA and CDR2 is YSLEER. The CDR3 sequence is 15 residues long.

In this sample, this clonotype turned up many times. The CDR3 sequence is CASSLGRQTNSPLHF. The CDR3 DNA follows: TGTGCCAGCAGTTTAGGTCGGCAGACCAATTCACCCCTCCACTTT. V gene TRBV12-3 or TRBV12-4 combines with J gene TRBJ1-6; D uncertain. CDR3 length equals 15 residues. Trimming took off 1 base at V and 7 bases at J, with 11 bases between the two ends.

The V and J genes are TRBV6-1 and TRBJ1-1; a possible D gene is TRBD1 (5 bases). There are 15 residues in the CDR3. Germline assignment: CDR1 MNHNS and CDR2 SASEGT. With 10 bases removed from V and 0 bases from J, the gap between germline ends came to 18 bases. The DNA of the CDR3 is TGTGCCACTGGTTGGGGGAGTGGGATGAACACTGAAGCTTTCTTT. It codes for CATGWGSGMNTEAFF.